This is a list of T cell receptor beta chains from one sample in a study of T cell responses to AZD1222 COVID-19 vaccine. The repertoire was sequenced with immunoSEQ multiplex PCR; TCRdb's copy has only in-frame clones and lacks some. The repertoire holds approximately 110,000 clones, with 75% to 90% as singletons. The material sequenced was peripheral blood, taken 28 days after the second AZD1222 dose. The source of these receptors is an adult who received the AZD1222 COVID-19 vaccine. CDR3s include the opening cysteine and the closing phenylalanine or tryptophan. A D gene is named only where the DNA matches it firmly. Expanded clones get a size class; other rows say once, few or many, or leave the size out.

v_gene	j_gene	abundance	d_gene	CDR3aa	CDR3nt
TRBV5-1	TRBJ1-6	-	-	CASRQGLNSPLHF	TGCGCCAGCAGGCAGGGTCTCAATTCACCCCTCCACTTT
TRBV10-3	TRBJ1-4	-	-	CAISGQTDATNEKLFF	TGTGCCATCAGTGGACAGACAGATGCAACTAATGAAAAACTGTTTTTT
TRBV9	TRBJ2-7	once	-	CASSVSAGLNSYEQYF	TGTGCCAGCAGCGTATCGGCTGGGCTGAACTCCTACGAGCAGTACTTC
TRBV6-1	TRBJ1-1	-	-	CASSERVGRVDDLTEAFF	TGTGCCAGCAGTGAACGTGTTGGCAGGGTGGATGATCTAACTGAAGCTTTCTTT
TRBV11-1	TRBJ2-7	-	TRBD1	CASRGQGGSYEQYF	TGTGCCAGCAGGGGACAGGGCGGCTCCTACGAGCAGTACTTC
TRBV2	TRBJ1-2	-	-	CANTSPFGRIYGYTF	TGTGCCAACACCTCCCCCTTCGGTAGGATCTATGGCTACACCTTC
TRBV11-3	TRBJ1-3	-	-	CASSLETGDGNTIYF	TGTGCCAGCAGCTTAGAGACAGGAGATGGAAACACCATATATTTT
TRBV4-1	TRBJ1-1	-	-	CASSQDLAVNTEAFF	TGCGCCAGCAGCCAAGATCTTGCCGTGAACACTGAAGCTTTCTTT
TRBV9	TRBJ1-4	-	-	CASSPPGTDNEKLFF	TGTGCCAGCAGCCCCCCAGGAACGGACAATGAAAAACTGTTTTTT
TRBV11-1	TRBJ2-5	-	-	CASSFLAAQETQYF	TGTGCCAGCAGCTTTCTGGCAGCCCAAGAGACCCAGTACTTC
TRBV5-6	TRBJ2-1	-	-	CASSLSPTGRRYNEQFF	TGTGCCAGCAGCTTGAGTCCAACGGGTCGGAGGTACAATGAGCAGTTCTTC
TRBV28	TRBJ1-2	-	TRBD1	CASSPQTGVNYGYTF	TGTGCCAGCAGTCCCCAGACAGGGGTGAATTATGGCTACACCTTC
TRBV1	TRBJ2-5	-	-	CTSSQEKRTAQETQYF	TGCACCAGCAGCCAGGAAAAGAGGACAGCCCAAGAGACCCAGTACTTC